This T cell receptor (beta chain) is drawn from a study of cytomegalovirus exposure and HLA in healthy donors. Study information: From 150 million to 200 million T cells, an earlier analysis saw approximately 110 million unique TCR beta sequences.

PCR employed 60 Vbeta and 13 Jbeta primers. Generated by immunoSEQ multiplex PCR, the TCRdb table keeps only in-frame clones and is missing some. The table includes about 57,000 clones, 65% to 90% detected once. V dropped 4 bases and J dropped 2 bases, with 14 bases sitting between them. This CDR3 has 16 residues. The germline V gene has CDR1 PRHDT and CDR2 FYEKMQ (reference sequence). This sequence originates from a man aged 30 to 45 in good health and CMV-seronegative. The rearrangement uses TRBV13 and TRBJ2-2, with D tentatively TRBD2 (5 bases). Material for sequencing was PBMCs. CDR3 in DNA: TGTGCCAGCAGCTCCAGCGGCTTCCCTAACACCGGGGAGCTGTTTTTT. Translation gives CASSSSGFPNTGELFF.